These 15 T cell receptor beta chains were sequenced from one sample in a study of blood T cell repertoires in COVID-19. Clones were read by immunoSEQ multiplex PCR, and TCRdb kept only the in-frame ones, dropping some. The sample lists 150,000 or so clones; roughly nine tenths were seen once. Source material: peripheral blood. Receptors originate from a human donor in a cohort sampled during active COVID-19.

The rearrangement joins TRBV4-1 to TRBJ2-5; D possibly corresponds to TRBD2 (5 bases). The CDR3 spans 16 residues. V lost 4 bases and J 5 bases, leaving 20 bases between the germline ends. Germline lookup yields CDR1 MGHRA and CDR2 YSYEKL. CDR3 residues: CASSLHGRLAGETQYF. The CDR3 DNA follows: TGCGCCAGCAGCCTCCACGGTCGGCTAGCCGGGGAGACCCAGTACTTC.

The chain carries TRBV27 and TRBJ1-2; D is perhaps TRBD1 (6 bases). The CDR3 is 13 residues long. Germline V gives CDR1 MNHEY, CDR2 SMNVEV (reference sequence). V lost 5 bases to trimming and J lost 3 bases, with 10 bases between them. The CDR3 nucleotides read TGTGCCAGCAGTGTCAGGGGAGACTATGGCTACACCTTC. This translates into CASSVRGDYGYTF.

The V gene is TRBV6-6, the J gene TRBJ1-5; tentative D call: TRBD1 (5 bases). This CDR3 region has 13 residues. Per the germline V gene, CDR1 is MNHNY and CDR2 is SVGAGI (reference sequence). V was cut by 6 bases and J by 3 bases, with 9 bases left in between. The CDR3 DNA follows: TGTGCCAGCAGACGACAGTACAATCAGCCCCAGCATTTT. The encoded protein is CASRRQYNQPQHF.

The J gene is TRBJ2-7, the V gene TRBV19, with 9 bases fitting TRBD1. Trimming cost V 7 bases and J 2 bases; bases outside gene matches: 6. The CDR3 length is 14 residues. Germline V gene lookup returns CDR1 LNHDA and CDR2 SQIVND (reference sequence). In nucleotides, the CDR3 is TGTGCCAGTAAGCCGGGACAGGGCCCCTACGAGCAGTACTTC. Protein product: CASKPGQGPYEQYF.

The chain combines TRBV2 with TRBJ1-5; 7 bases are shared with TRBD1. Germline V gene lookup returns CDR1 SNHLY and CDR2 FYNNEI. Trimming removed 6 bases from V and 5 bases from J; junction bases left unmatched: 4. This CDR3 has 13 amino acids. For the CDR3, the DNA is TGTGCCAGCAGCGACAGGGTGGATCAGCCCCAGCATTTT. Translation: CASSDRVDQPQHF.

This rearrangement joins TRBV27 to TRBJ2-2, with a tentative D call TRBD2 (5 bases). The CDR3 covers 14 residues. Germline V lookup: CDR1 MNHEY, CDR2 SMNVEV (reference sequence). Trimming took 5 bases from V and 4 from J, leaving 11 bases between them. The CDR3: CASSLPGGTGELFF. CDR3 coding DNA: TGTGCCAGCAGTCTCCCCGGAGGCACCGGGGAGCTGTTTTTT.

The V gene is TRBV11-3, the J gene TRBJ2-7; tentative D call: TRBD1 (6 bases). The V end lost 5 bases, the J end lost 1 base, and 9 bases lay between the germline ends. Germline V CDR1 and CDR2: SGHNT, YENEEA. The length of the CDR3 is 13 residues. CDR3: CASSRGGSYEQYF. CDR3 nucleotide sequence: TGTGCCAGCAGCCGAGGGGGTTCCTACGAGCAGTACTTC.

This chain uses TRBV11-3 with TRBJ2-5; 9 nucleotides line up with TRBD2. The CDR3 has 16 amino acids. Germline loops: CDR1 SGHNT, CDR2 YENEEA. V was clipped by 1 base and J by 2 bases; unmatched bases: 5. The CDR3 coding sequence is TGTGCCAGCAGCTTAGGTGCGGGGGGGCGTCAAGAGACCCAGTACTTC. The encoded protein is CASSLGAGGRQETQYF. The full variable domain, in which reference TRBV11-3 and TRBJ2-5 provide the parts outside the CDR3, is EAGVVQSPRYKIIEKKQPVAFWCNPISGHNTLYWYLQNLGQGPELLIRYENEEAVDDSQLPKDRFSAERLKGVDSTLKIQPAELGDSAVYLCASSLGAGGRQETQYFGPGTRLLVL.

DNA for the CDR3: TGTGCCACCATAACCAACAGGCTAGCCAAAAACATTCAGTACTTC. Its protein product is CATITNRLAKNIQYF. The chain uses TRBV24-1 and TRBJ2-4; TRBD1 might be the D (5 bases). The CDR3 runs 15 residues. V lost 8 bases and J 0 bases, leaving 13 bases between the germline ends. CDR1 and CDR2 (germline): KGHDR, SFDVKD.

CDR3 sequence (DNA): TGTGCCAGCAGCTCAGCTGAGGGACAGGGGTGGACCGGGGAGCTGTTTTTT. It specifies CASSSAEGQGWTGELFF. The chain links TRBV11-2 to TRBJ2-2; 10 nucleotides match TRBD1. The germline V gene encodes CDR1 SGHAT and CDR2 FQNNGV. The V and J ends lost 4 bases and 5 bases, in that order; junction bases with no gene match: 10. This CDR3 is 17 amino acids long. The full variable domain, in which reference TRBV11-2 and TRBJ2-2 provide the parts outside the CDR3, is EAGVAQSPRYKIIEKRQSVAFWCNPISGHATLYWYQQILGQGPKLLIQFQNNGVVDDSQLPKDRFSAERLKGVDSTLKIQPAKLEDSAVYLCASSSAEGQGWTGELFFGEGSRLTVL.

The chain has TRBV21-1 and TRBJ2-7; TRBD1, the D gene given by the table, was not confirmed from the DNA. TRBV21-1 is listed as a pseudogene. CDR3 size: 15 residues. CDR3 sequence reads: CASTPCQGQTYEQYF. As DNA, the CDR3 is TGTGCCAGCACCCCCTGCCAAGGACAGACCTACGAGCAGTACTTC.

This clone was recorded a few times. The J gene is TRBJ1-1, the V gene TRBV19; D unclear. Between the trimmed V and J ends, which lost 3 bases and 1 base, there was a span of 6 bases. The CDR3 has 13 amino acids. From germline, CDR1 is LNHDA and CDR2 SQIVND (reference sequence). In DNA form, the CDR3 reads TGTGCCAGTAGTATGACGGGGAACACTGAAGCTTTCTTT. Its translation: CASSMTGNTEAFF.

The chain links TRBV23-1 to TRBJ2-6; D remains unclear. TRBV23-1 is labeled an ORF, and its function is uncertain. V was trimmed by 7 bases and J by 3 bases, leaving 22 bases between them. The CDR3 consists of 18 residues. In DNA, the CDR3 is TGCGCCAGCACCAAGGAGATTGAAGGAGTTTGTGGGGCCAACGTCCTGACTTTC. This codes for CASTKEIEGVCGANVLTF.

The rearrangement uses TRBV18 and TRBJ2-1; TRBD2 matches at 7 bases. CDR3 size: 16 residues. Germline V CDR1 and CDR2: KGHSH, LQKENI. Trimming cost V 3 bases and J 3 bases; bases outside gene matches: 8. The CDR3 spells CASSPLAEVSYNEQFF. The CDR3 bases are TGTGCCAGCTCACCTCTAGCGGAGGTCAGCTACAATGAGCAGTTCTTC.

The CDR3 protein is CASSPGTVNYEQYF. The CDR3 coding sequence is TGCGCCAGCAGCCCCGGGACAGTGAACTACGAGCAGTACTTC. The chain links TRBV5-1 to TRBJ2-7; 7 nucleotides match TRBD1. The CDR3 loop spans 14 amino acids. Germline CDR1 reads SGHRS; CDR2 reads YFSETQ. V dropped 4 bases and J dropped 3; count of bases not matched to a gene: 7.